This record concerns one T cell receptor beta chain sequence. Germline V lookup: CDR1 SEHNR, CDR2 FQNEAQ (reference sequence). Trimming removed 4 bases at V and 14 bases at J, with 19 bases between. The CDR3 has 13 residues. The data originate from a study of shared clonotypes between healthy human individuals. Adult donors, all healthy and HIV-negative, had no recent acute infections or vaccinations. Donors comprised only Caucasian adults living in Nashville, Tennessee. Sequencing used immunoSEQ multiplex PCR; TCRdb keeps in-frame clones, though not all of them. The sample holds some 2.3 million clones; about 92% are singletons and the top ten take 0.39%.

The sample consisted of naive CD4+ T cells from PBMCs. As for subset: CD45RA+ positively selected. The V call is TRBV7-9, the J call TRBJ2-3; D not resolved. This TCR was sampled from a man aged 18 to 35 in good health. Some clones in this sample may be carry-over from other donors' samples. The DNA of the CDR3 is TGTGCCAGCAGCTCGGAAGCAACCTCCTCGCGGTATTTT. Translating it yields CASSSEATSSRYF.